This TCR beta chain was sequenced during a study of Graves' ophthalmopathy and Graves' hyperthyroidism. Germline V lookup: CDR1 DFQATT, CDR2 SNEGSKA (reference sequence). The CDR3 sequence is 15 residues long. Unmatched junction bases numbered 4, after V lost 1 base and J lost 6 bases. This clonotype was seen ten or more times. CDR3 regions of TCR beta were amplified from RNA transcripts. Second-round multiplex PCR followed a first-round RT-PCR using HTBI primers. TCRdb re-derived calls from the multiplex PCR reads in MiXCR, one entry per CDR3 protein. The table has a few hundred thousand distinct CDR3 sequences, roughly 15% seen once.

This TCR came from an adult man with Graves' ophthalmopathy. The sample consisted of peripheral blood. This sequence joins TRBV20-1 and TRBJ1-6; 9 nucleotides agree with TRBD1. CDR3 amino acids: CSARAQGAPNSPLHF. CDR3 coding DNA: TGCAGTGCTAGAGCACAGGGGGCTCCTAATTCACCCCTCCACTTT.